This entry lists 30 T cell receptor beta chains sequenced from one sample in a study of T cells in Graves' hyperthyroidism and ophthalmopathy. Amplification of TCR beta CDR3 regions was performed using RNA transcripts as template. HTBI primers were employed in a first-round RT-PCR of the TCR CDR3. TCRdb recomputed calls from the multiplex PCR reads with MiXCR, one row per CDR3 protein. The table shows 250,000 to 350,000 distinct CDR3 sequences, with 16% occurring only once. The sequenced sample was blood. These receptors were collected from a man aged 25 to 40 with Graves' hyperthyroidism.

The V gene is TRBV13, the J gene TRBJ2-6; D is possibly TRBD1 (5 bases). The length of the CDR3 is 16 residues. Trimming removed 4 bases from V and 2 bases from J, with 12 bases in between. Germline V lookup: CDR1 PRHDT, CDR2 FYEKMQ (reference sequence). The CDR3 spells CASSSREGAGANVLTF. CDR3 coding DNA: TGTGCCAGCAGCTCCCGAGAAGGGGCTGGGGCCAACGTCCTGACTTTC. Based on the CDR3 plus reference TRBV13 and TRBJ2-6, the full variable domain is AAGVIQSPRHLIKEKRETATLKCYPIPRHDTVYWYQQGPGQDPQFLISFYEKMQSDKGSIPDRFSAQQFSDYHSELNMSSLELGDSALYFCASSSREGAGANVLTFGAGSRLTVL.

Many counts were recorded for this clonotype. The rearrangement links TRBV30 to TRBJ1-2; 9 nucleotides line up with TRBD1. V lost 5 bases and J lost 8; bases outside the gene matches: 15. Germline lookup yields CDR1 GTSNPN and CDR2 SVGIG (reference sequence). The CDR3 contains 15 residues. The CDR3 loop is CAWEPWGDRAIGYTF. CDR3 nucleotide sequence: TGTGCCTGGGAGCCCTGGGGGGACAGGGCTATCGGCTACACCTTC.

This clonotype has more than one count but fewer than ten. The chain links TRBV2 to TRBJ1-5, with D unresolved. This CDR3 comprises 15 residues. Germline CDR1 reads SNHLY; CDR2 reads FYNNEI. V dropped 6 bases and J dropped 4 bases, with 16 bases sitting between them. CDR3 in amino acids: CASRSPDSQNQPQHF. Written as DNA, the CDR3 is TGTGCCAGCAGATCCCCTGACTCCCAAAATCAGCCCCAGCATTTT.

The table lists this clonotype with many counts. The chain carries TRBV6-1 and TRBJ2-7; the D gene is possibly TRBD1 (7 bases). This CDR3 comprises 15 residues. Germline CDR1 MNHNS, CDR2 SASEGT. V was pared by 5 bases and J by 3 bases, with 17 bases between. CDR3 protein: CASSQWPRGVYEQYF. The CDR3 nucleotides are TGTGCCAGCAGTCAGTGGCCCAGGGGGGTCTACGAGCAGTACTTC.

This clonotype was counted ten times or more. J is TRBJ1-5 and V is TRBV2; perhaps TRBD1 as D (5 bases). CDR1 is SNHLY and CDR2 is FYNNEI in the germline V gene. The ends were cut back, 6 bases at V and 0 bases at J, with 9 bases in the middle. CDR3 length equals 14 residues. CDR3 sequence: CASRVDSSNQPQHF. The CDR3, as DNA: TGTGCCAGCAGGGTCGACAGTAGCAATCAGCCCCAGCATTTT.

A word on this clonotype: A read error is possible here, since a much larger clone lies one base away. The chain recombines TRBV15 with TRBJ2-3, with TRBD2 matching over 7 bases. V lost 10 bases, J lost 1 base, and 11 bases stayed unmatched. Germline V CDR1 and CDR2: LNHNV, YYDKDF (reference sequence). This CDR3 has 15 amino acids. DNA for the CDR3: TGTGCCAGCGCCTCGGGGGGAAGGGGCACAGATACGCAGTATTTT. It yields the protein CASASGGRGTDTQYF.

This sequence joins TRBV19 and TRBJ2-2, with no clear D. The CDR3 extends over 11 amino acids. V dropped 5 bases and J dropped 7 bases, with 5 bases sitting between them. The germline gives CDR1 LNHDA, CDR2 SQIVND (reference sequence). CDR3: CASSFNGELFF. CDR3 nucleotides: TGTGCCAGTAGTTTTAACGGGGAGCTGTTTTTT.

This clonotype was found many times. V gene TRBV3-1 combines with J gene TRBJ1-5; possibly TRBD1 for D (5 bases). V lost 6 bases and J lost 2, with 8 bases in between. The CDR3 runs 13 residues. Germline CDR1 reads LGHDT; CDR2 reads YNNKEL (reference sequence). For the CDR3, the DNA is TGTGCCAGCAGTCCGACAGGCAATCAGCCCCAGCATTTT. Translating gives CASSPTGNQPQHF.

This clonotype was seen repeatedly, ten times or more. The V call is TRBV30, the J call TRBJ1-1; no reliable D call. V was shortened by 1 base and J by 1 base, with 10 bases between the two germline ends. The CDR3 totals 14 residues. The germline gives CDR1 GTSNPN, CDR2 SVGIG (reference sequence). The CDR3 is CAWSGGVGNTEAFF. CDR3 sequence (DNA): TGTGCCTGGAGTGGGGGTGTAGGGAACACTGAAGCTTTCTTT.

V gene TRBV7-9 combines with J gene TRBJ2-1, with 13 positions matching TRBD2. The germline CDR1 and CDR2 sequences are SEHNR and FQNEAQ (reference sequence). The CDR3 runs 19 residues. Trimming took 7 bases from V and 5 from J; bases not matched to a gene: 17. The CDR3 bases are TGTGCCAGCACTCCCGACCCCACTAGCGGGAGGGAGATTGACAATGAGCAGTTCTTC. Its translation: CASTPDPTSGREIDNEQFF.

This clonotype appeared once. A read error may account for a junction end that differs from germline. The chain employs TRBV7-3 and TRBJ1-2; TRBD1 agrees at 8 bases. The CDR3 is 15 amino acids. CDR1 is SGHTA and CDR2 is FQGTGA in the germline V gene. The CDR3 here is CASSQTTGGIGGFTF. CDR3 bases: TGTGCCAGCAGCCAGACAACAGGGGGAATTGGTGGCTTCACCTTC.

The gene calls are TRBV27 and TRBJ2-3; D unresolved. The CDR3 contains 16 residues. Germline V lookup: CDR1 MNHEY, CDR2 SMNVEV (reference sequence). V was clipped by 5 bases and J by 1 base, with 16 bases between them. CDR3 nucleotides: TGTGCCAGCAGTCCCTCCCAAGGACCCCGCACAGATACGCAGTATTTT. Its translation: CASSPSQGPRTDTQYF.

The chain couples TRBV19 to TRBJ1-5, with D hard to call. The CDR3 consists of 15 residues. The germline V and J ends were trimmed by 3 bases and 5 bases, with 14 bases remaining between them. Per the germline V gene, CDR1 is LNHDA and CDR2 is SQIVND (reference sequence). In DNA form, the CDR3 reads TGTGCCAGTAGTATTTGGGGAAGGTCAGATCAGCCCCAGCATTTT. The encoded protein is CASSIWGRSDQPQHF.

This clonotype was seen at least ten times. The rearrangement links TRBV6-1 to TRBJ1-2; 7 bases align to TRBD1. CDR1 MNHNS and CDR2 SASEGT come from the germline V gene. The V gene end was trimmed by 6 bases and the J gene end by 0 bases; junction bases not matched to a gene: 13. The CDR3 is 17 residues long. The CDR3 DNA sequence: TGTGCCAGCAGGCCGGGGGACAGAGTCCTTCCTAACTATGGCTACACCTTC. Its translation: CASRPGDRVLPNYGYTF.

In its sample, this clonotype was seen many times. V is TRBV5-1 and J is TRBJ2-1, with D possibly matching TRBD1 (6 bases). The V end was cut by 4 bases, the J end by 1 base, with 12 bases between. Germline-derived CDR1 and CDR2 are SGHRS and YFSETQ. The CDR3 totals 15 residues. The CDR3 region is CASSGGPQSYNEQFF. CDR3 in DNA: TGCGCCAGCAGCGGGGGCCCTCAGTCCTACAATGAGCAGTTCTTC. Variable domain in full (rest from reference TRBV5-1 and TRBJ2-1): KAGVTQTPRYLIKTRGQQVTLSCSPISGHRSVSWYQQTPGQGLQFLFEYFSETQRNKGNFPGRFSGRQFSNSRSEMNVSTLELGDSALYLCASSGGPQSYNEQFFGPGTRLTVL.

The J gene is TRBJ1-5, the V gene TRBV6-1; TRBD1 aligns across 9 bases. The length of the CDR3 is 19 residues. Unmatched junction bases numbered 19, after V lost 6 bases and J lost 4 bases. Looked up from germline, CDR1 is MNHNS and CDR2 is SASEGT. CDR3: CASRDPRGGQGWKNQPQHF. The CDR3 nucleotides read TGTGCCAGCAGGGACCCCAGGGGGGGACAGGGATGGAAAAATCAGCCCCAGCATTTT.

This clonotype was counted only a few times. The V and J genes are TRBV7-9 and TRBJ2-1; maybe TRBD1 (6 bases). V dropped 5 bases and J dropped 8 bases, with 13 bases sitting between them. Per germline, CDR1 SEHNR and CDR2 FQNEAQ (reference sequence). The CDR3 spans 13 residues. The CDR3, as DNA: TGTGCCAGCAGCCGACAGGAGATTTATGAGCAGTTCTTC. Encoded protein: CASSRQEIYEQFF.

At least ten counts were recorded for this clonotype. As DNA, the CDR3 is TGTGCCAGCAGCCAACTGCTTACGAACACTGAAGCTTTCTTT. This codes for CASSQLLTNTEAFF. V is TRBV3-1 and J is TRBJ1-1; D gene uncertain. Germline-derived CDR1 and CDR2 are LGHDT and YNNKEL (reference sequence). The CDR3 sequence is 14 residues long. The germline V and J ends were trimmed by 2 bases and 1 base, with 8 bases remaining between them.

This sequence joins TRBV10-2 and TRBJ2-7, with D unresolved. V lost 4 bases and J lost 0, with 7 bases in between. CDR3 length: 13 amino acids. Germline loops: CDR1 WSHSY, CDR2 SAAADI. CDR3 nucleotides: TGCGCCAGCAGTGGATCGACCTCCTACGAGCAGTACTTC. Translated: CASSGSTSYEQYF.

This clonotype was recorded at least ten times. The chain joins TRBV5-1 to TRBJ2-5, with a weak D call TRBD1 (7 bases). This CDR3 spans 15 amino acids. Trimming stripped 3 bases from V and 5 bases from J, with 17 bases between. Germline V gene sequence: CDR1 SGHRS, CDR2 YFSETQ. For the CDR3, the DNA is TGCGCCAGCAGCTCCGGACTAACAGGGGTGGAGACCCAGTACTTC. Protein sequence: CASSSGLTGVETQYF. Combining the CDR3 with reference TRBV5-1 and TRBJ2-5 gives the whole variable domain KAGVTQTPRYLIKTRGQQVTLSCSPISGHRSVSWYQQTPGQGLQFLFEYFSETQRNKGNFPGRFSGRQFSNSRSEMNVSTLELGDSALYLCASSSGLTGVETQYFGPGTRLLVL.

This clonotype was seen at least ten times. The chain carries TRBV7-2 and TRBJ2-1; weak D call: TRBD2 (5 bases). The germline V gene has CDR1 SGHTA and CDR2 FQGNSA. The CDR3 sequence is 14 residues long. V was cut by 3 bases and J by 6 bases, with 12 bases left in between. CDR3 amino acids: CASSFTGSGNEQFF. The CDR3 DNA follows: TGTGCCAGCAGCTTCACGGGGTCTGGCAATGAGCAGTTCTTC. Complete variable domain (other parts from reference TRBV7-2 and TRBJ2-1): GAGVSQSPSNKVTEKGKDVELRCDPISGHTALYWYRQSLGQGLEFLIYFQGNSAPDKSGLPSDRFSAERTGGSVSTLTIQRTQQEDSAVYLCASSFTGSGNEQFFGPGTRLTVL.

The chain links TRBV4-1 to TRBJ2-1; D is uncertain. With 0 bases removed from V and 13 bases from J, the gap between germline ends came to 16 bases. CDR1 MGHRA and CDR2 YSYEKL come from the germline V gene. CDR3 size: 14 residues. CDR3 DNA sequence: TGCGCCAGCAGCCAAGATCATGTTGTCCAGGAACAGTTCTTC. It is translated as CASSQDHVVQEQFF.

This clonotype appeared many times. V and J are TRBV3-1 and TRBJ2-1; 9 bases map to TRBD2. The CDR3 runs to 14 residues. The trim removed 1 base at V and 8 bases at J, leaving 3 bases unmatched. CDR1 is LGHDT and CDR2 is YNNKEL in the germline V gene (reference sequence). CDR3 amino acids: CASSQVAGVDEQFF. The CDR3 region has the DNA TGTGCCAGCAGCCAAGTAGCGGGAGTTGATGAGCAGTTCTTC.

The chain employs TRBV18 and TRBJ2-5; TRBD1 might be the D (6 bases). Deletions cut 3 bases from V and 4 bases from J, with 12 bases between. Germline CDR1 is KGHSH and CDR2 is LQKENI. CDR3 size: 14 residues. In DNA, the CDR3 is TGTGCCAGCTCACCCCAGGGGCCCGTAGAGACCCAGTACTTC. It specifies CASSPQGPVETQYF. The entire variable domain, with the rest obtained from reference TRBV18 and TRBJ2-5, is as follows: NAGVMQNPRHLVRRRGQEARLRCSPMKGHSHVYWYRQLPEEGLKFMVYLQKENIIDESGMPKERFSAEFPKEGPSILRIQQVVRGDSAAYFCASSPQGPVETQYFGPGTRLLVL.

This clonotype was seen many times. The chain couples TRBV6-2 or TRBV6-3 to TRBJ2-1; D call uncertain. Germline values: CDR1 MNHEY, CDR2 SVGEGT. Trimming shortened V by 4 bases and J by 6 bases, and 7 bases separated the two germline ends. There are 12 residues in the CDR3. The CDR3 DNA is TGTGCCAGCAGTTCATCTTTCAATGAGCAGTTCTTC. Protein: CASSSSFNEQFF.

Ten or more counts support this clonotype. The chain carries TRBV30 and TRBJ1-1; TRBD1 agrees at 8 bases. V was clipped by 5 bases and J by 2 bases; unmatched bases: 13. Germline CDR1 reads GTSNPN; CDR2 reads SVGIG (reference sequence). The length of the CDR3 is 16 residues. DNA of the CDR3: TGTGCCTGGCCAGGTAGACAGGGGAGGGGCAACACTGAAGCTTTCTTT. Residues: CAWPGRQGRGNTEAFF.

This clonotype has at least ten counts. This chain joins TRBV7-9 and TRBJ2-4, with TRBD1 identical over 8 bases. V shed 5 bases, J shed 1 base, and the junction held 7 bases outside the gene matches. The length of the CDR3 is 16 residues. The germline V gene encodes CDR1 SEHNR and CDR2 FQNEAQ (reference sequence). This CDR3 reads CASSEKTGVAKNIQYF. The CDR3 nucleotides read TGTGCCAGCAGCGAAAAGACAGGGGTGGCCAAAAACATTCAGTACTTC. Based on the CDR3 plus reference TRBV7-9 and TRBJ2-4, the full variable domain is DTGVSQNPRHKITKRGQNVTFRCDPISEHNRLYWYRQTLGQGPEFLTYFQNEAQLEKSRLLSDRFSAERPKGSFSTLEIQRTEQGDSAMYLCASSEKTGVAKNIQYFGAGTRLSVL.

This clonotype appeared a few times. Germline is not matched at one junction end, which may reflect a read error. This chain joins TRBV30 and TRBJ1-6; 7 bases map to TRBD1. Germline V CDR1 and CDR2: GTSNPN, SVGIG (reference sequence). The CDR3 sequence is 12 residues long. CDR3 nucleotide sequence: TGTGCCTGGTCGACAGGGCAGTCTAGGACAAACTTT. Its translation is CAWSTGQSRTNF.

V is TRBV29-1 and J is TRBJ2-1; D is perhaps TRBD1 or TRBD2 (5 bases each). The CDR3 length is 14 residues. Trimming took 8 bases from V and 8 from J, leaving 22 bases between them. The germline CDR1 and CDR2 sequences are SQVTM and ANQGSEA. The CDR3 reads CSSRTQTLGDEQFF. The CDR3 DNA sequence: TGCAGCTCGAGGACCCAGACTTTGGGGGATGAGCAGTTCTTC.

This clonotype was seen a handful of times. The rearrangement links TRBV29-1 to TRBJ2-3, with TRBD2 matching 8 bases. Trimming removed 3 bases from V and 4 bases from J; junction bases left unmatched: 12. The CDR3 loop spans 16 amino acids. Per germline, CDR1 SQVTM and CDR2 ANQGSEA. CDR3 loop: CSVDFWGVTSADTQYF. The DNA of the CDR3 is TGCAGCGTTGATTTTTGGGGGGTGACTAGCGCAGATACGCAGTATTTT.